The 5 T cell receptor beta chains reported below all come from one sample, sequenced in a study of human T cells and chemical hapten exposure. TCRdb re-called the RACE reads through MiXCR, storing one row per CDR3 protein. The sample yields 99,000 or so distinct CDR3 sequences, less than 40% seen once. The time point denotes: patch test 3, about 24 weeks after DPC sensitization. Documented treatment: therapeutic diphenylcyclopropenone sensitization with weekly scalp DPC. This specimen consisted of whole blood, obtained in connection with sensitization to the hapten diphenylcyclopropenone (DPC). The receptors were sampled from a man aged 35-49 years with alopecia areata. Some clones in this sample may be carry-over from other donors' samples.

This clonotype turned up a few times. The chain recombines TRBV27 with TRBJ2-7; the match to TRBD2 covers 9 bases. The CDR3 contains 16 residues. Germline trimming cut 6 bases from V and 2 bases from J; bases unmatched to any gene: 11. The germline V gene encodes CDR1 MNHEY and CDR2 SMNVEV (reference sequence). The CDR3 DNA reads as TGTGCCAGCAGCCAACCGCCGGGACTAGCTCCCTACGAGCAGTACTTC. Protein sequence: CASSQPPGLAPYEQYF.

Points on this clonotype: The junction departs from the called germline gene at one end, perhaps through a read error. This chain links TRBV7-9 with TRBJ2-3; D uncertain. Germline values: CDR1 SEHNR, CDR2 FQNEAQ (reference sequence). CDR3 length equals 9 residues. This CDR3 is CASSHPTRF. Here the CDR3 DNA reads TGTGCCAGCAGCCACCCGACCCGTTTT.

The chain is built from TRBV6-6 and TRBJ1-2; perhaps TRBD1 as D (6 bases). The length of the CDR3 is 16 residues. Germline loops: CDR1 MNHNY, CDR2 SVGAGI (reference sequence). V lost 6 bases, J lost 2 bases, and 19 bases lay in between. The CDR3: CASSPTVGAANYGYTF. DNA of the CDR3: TGTGCCAGCAGCCCCACTGTGGGGGCCGCGAACTATGGCTACACCTTC.

The V gene is TRBV29-1, the J gene TRBJ2-3; possible D gene TRBD2, 6 bases. Germline-derived CDR1 and CDR2 are SQVTM and ANQGSEA. The CDR3 runs 14 residues. Between the trimmed V and J ends, which lost 1 base and 0 bases, there was a span of 8 bases. CDR3 loop: CSVEGRESTDTQYF. CDR3 DNA sequence: TGCAGCGTTGAAGGCCGGGAGAGCACAGATACGCAGTATTTT.

This chain links TRBV20-1 with TRBJ2-3; 8 nucleotides align to TRBD2. The V gene end was trimmed by 1 base and the J gene end by 5 bases; junction bases not matched to a gene: 14. The CDR3 runs 17 residues. Germline lookup yields CDR1 DFQATT and CDR2 SNEGSKA (reference sequence). CDR3 nucleotide sequence: TGCAGTGCTAGAGCTGACACGGGAGGGTGGGTGGTAGATACGCAGTATTTT. This codes for CSARADTGGWVVDTQYF.